These 10 T cell receptor beta chains share one sample of origin, sequenced in a study of identical twins. TCRdb re-called the 5' RACE reads with MiXCR, one entry per CDR3 protein. The sample records roughly 750,000 distinct CDR3 sequences, roughly 20% being singletons. These data also formed part of another study, on T cells expressing NK-cell markers.

The specimen was PBMCs. These receptors all stem from a woman under 30 in good health.

This chain connects TRBV29-1 to TRBJ1-2, with D uncertain. Germline lookup yields CDR1 SQVTM and CDR2 ANQGSEA. V dropped 7 bases and J dropped 10 bases, with 7 bases sitting between them. The CDR3 extends over 8 amino acids. DNA of the CDR3: TGCAGCGCGGGAATCTACACCTTC. Translation: CSAGIYTF.

This clonotype was observed at least ten times. CDR3 in amino acids: CASSSGTSGASEQYF. The CDR3 DNA reads TGCGCCAGCAGCTCTGGGACTAGCGGAGCCTCCGAGCAGTACTTC. The chain has TRBV5-1 and TRBJ2-7; TRBD2 matches at 11 bases. This CDR3 is 15 amino acids long. From germline, CDR1 is SGHRS and CDR2 YFSETQ. Losses at the gene ends were 3 bases for V and 6 bases for J; bases not matched to a gene: 8.

There are a few counts of this clonotype. V and J are TRBV12-3 or TRBV12-4 and TRBJ2-3, with a weak D call TRBD1 (5 bases). V lost 2 bases, J lost 1 base, and 16 bases lay in between. The CDR3 loop spans 17 amino acids. CDR3 DNA sequence: TGTGCCAGCAGTTTATCCCAGGGTAAAGGGGGCACAGATACGCAGTATTTT. The encoded protein is CASSLSQGKGGTDTQYF.

This clonotype was observed a handful of times. The chain couples TRBV12-3 or TRBV12-4 to TRBJ2-1, with TRBD2 as a possible D gene (5 bases). The ends were cut back, 6 bases at V and 7 bases at J, with 19 bases in the middle. This CDR3 region has 15 residues. CDR3 in amino acids: CASSFRATNVNEQFF. The CDR3 DNA reads TGTGCCAGCAGCTTCCGGGCGACTAATGTTAATGAGCAGTTCTTC.

This clonotype came up a few times. The rearrangement links TRBV18 to TRBJ1-2, with TRBD1 identical over 8 bases. The CDR3 spans 14 residues. Germline-derived CDR1 and CDR2 are KGHSH and LQKENI. V was clipped by 3 bases and J by 3 bases; unmatched bases: 3. The CDR3 spells CASSPGQVDYGYTF. Here the CDR3 DNA reads TGTGCCAGCTCACCGGGACAGGTCGACTATGGCTACACCTTC.

This clonotype has at least ten counts. This may stem from a read error, because a much larger clone lies one nucleotide away. The rearrangement joins TRBV11-2 to TRBJ1-1; D ambiguous. From germline, CDR1 is SGHAT and CDR2 FQNNGV. This CDR3 comprises 11 residues. The CDR3 sequence is CASSLNNEAFF. The CDR3 nucleotides read TGTGCCAGCAGCTTGAACAATGAAGCTTTCTTT.

This clonotype was found once. V usage is TRBV5-5 and J usage is TRBJ2-5, with D possibly being TRBD1 or TRBD2 (5 bases each). CDR3 length: 14 residues. Trimming shortened V by 4 bases and J by 1 base, and 11 bases separated the two germline ends. From germline, CDR1 is SGHKS and CDR2 YYEKEE (reference sequence). CDR3 coding DNA: TGTGCCAGCAGCCAAGGGACCAGCCAAGAGACCCAGTACTTC. Amino acids: CASSQGTSQETQYF.

This chain connects TRBV12-3 or TRBV12-4 to TRBJ1-2; D not certain. The germline V and J ends were trimmed by 5 bases and 4 bases, with 26 bases remaining between them. The CDR3 is 18 amino acids. CDR3 bases: TGTGCCAGCAGTCCTGCGAGGGCACGGTTTTCCATAGGCTATGGCTACACCTTC. This translates into CASSPARARFSIGYGYTF.

The chain links TRBV15 to TRBJ2-7; TRBD1 might be the D (5 bases). The CDR3 consists of 13 residues. CDR1 is LNHNV, CDR2 YYDKDF, per germline (reference sequence). The germline V and J ends were trimmed by 2 bases and 3 bases, with 8 bases remaining between them. Here the CDR3 reads CATSRPQGYEQYF. The CDR3 DNA is TGTGCCACCAGCAGACCTCAGGGCTACGAGCAGTACTTC.

This clonotype was picked up many times. This chain joins TRBV27 and TRBJ1-2; tentatively, D is TRBD1 (6 bases). CDR1 and CDR2 (germline): MNHEY, SMNVEV (reference sequence). This CDR3 comprises 17 residues. Deletions cut 0 bases from V and 4 bases from J, with 18 bases between. CDR3 DNA: TGTGCCAGCAGTTTATCGGCTTTGGGCAGGGGAATCTATGGCTACACCTTC. Protein sequence: CASSLSALGRGIYGYTF.